One and the same sample provided the 30 T cell receptor beta chains below, sequenced in a study of neurological immune-mediated disorders. TCRdb recomputed calls from the 5' RACE reads with MiXCR, one row per CDR3 protein. The sample lists fewer than 50,000 distinct CDR3 sequences, about an eighth occurring once. Indicated time point: longitudinal time-point 3. The sample taken for sequencing was PBMCs. These receptors were taken from a male donor with HTLV-1-associated myelopathy (HAM/TSP).

This clonotype appeared many times. This chain connects TRBV20-1 to TRBJ2-7; no reliable D call. Per germline, CDR1 DFQATT and CDR2 SNEGSKA (reference sequence). The germline V and J ends were trimmed by 3 bases and 6 bases, with 12 bases remaining between them. The CDR3 totals 12 residues. This CDR3 is CSARPWQGEQYF. DNA for the CDR3: TGCAGTGCTAGGCCGTGGCAAGGCGAGCAGTACTTC.

On this clonotype: Relative to the germline gene, one junction end is altered; a read error may explain this. The chain joins TRBV28 to TRBJ2-2; no reliable D call. Germline values: CDR1 MDHEN, CDR2 SYDVKM. The CDR3 has 13 residues. The CDR3 loop reads CASSFGITWELFF. The CDR3 DNA reads as TGTGCCAGCAGTTTCGGTATCACCTGGGAGCTGTTTTTT.

This clonotype was seen at least ten times. This CDR3 reads CASSSSTGSETQYF. CDR3 nucleotides: TGCGCCAGCAGCTCTTCCACAGGGTCCGAGACCCAGTACTTC. The V call is TRBV5-1, the J call TRBJ2-5, with D possibly being TRBD1 (6 bases). Germline V gene lookup returns CDR1 SGHRS and CDR2 YFSETQ. The germline V and J ends were trimmed by 3 bases and 5 bases, with 14 bases remaining between them. The CDR3 is made up of 14 amino acids.

This clonotype came up many times. The chain carries TRBV5-1 and TRBJ2-3; TRBD1 matches 8 bases. This CDR3 comprises 14 residues. Germline CDR1 reads SGHRS; CDR2 reads YFSETQ. After removal of 4 bases from V and 3 bases from J, the junction contained 4 bases not matched to a gene. In nucleotides, the CDR3 is TGCGCCAGCAGCAAGGGACAGGAAACAGATACGCAGTATTTT. Protein sequence: CASSKGQETDTQYF.

CDR3 nucleotide sequence: TGTGCCAGCAGTTACTTCGGGGGAATGGATGAAAAACTGTTTTTT. Translating it yields CASSYFGGMDEKLFF. V gene TRBV6-2 or TRBV6-3 combines with J gene TRBJ1-4, with a weak D call TRBD1 (5 bases). Deletions cut 1 base from V and 6 bases from J, with 12 bases between. This CDR3 is 15 amino acids long. Germline loops: CDR1 MNHEY, CDR2 SVGEGT.

The table lists this clonotype with many counts. The chain recombines TRBV24-1 with TRBJ1-4; the match to TRBD1 covers 9 bases. CDR1 and CDR2 from the germline V gene are KGHDR and SFDVKD. Losses at the gene ends were 4 bases for V and 8 bases for J; bases not matched to a gene: 10. This CDR3 has 16 residues. The CDR3 sequence is CATSDKGQGSREKLFF. CDR3 in DNA: TGTGCCACCAGTGACAAGGGACAGGGATCGCGCGAAAAACTGTTTTTT.

In its sample, this clonotype was seen many times. The chain uses TRBV20-1 and TRBJ1-1, with unresolved D. The length of the CDR3 is 13 residues. CDR1 and CDR2 from the germline V gene are DFQATT and SNEGSKA (reference sequence). V was pared by 3 bases and J by 12 bases, with 20 bases between. CDR3 nucleotide sequence: TGCAGTGCTAGTCCTGGGGAGGGCCGGGGTTCTTTCTTT. Residues: CSASPGEGRGSFF.

This clonotype showed up many times. V and J are TRBV20-1 and TRBJ2-7; a weak D match, TRBD1 (5 bases). Germline CDR1 and CDR2: DFQATT and SNEGSKA (reference sequence). V was clipped by 0 bases and J by 0 bases, with 9 bases between them. CDR3 length: 14 amino acids. CDR3 in DNA: TGCAGTGCTAGAGATCACAGGAGCTCCTACGAGCAGTACTTC. Protein product: CSARDHRSSYEQYF.

This clonotype was picked up many times. V usage is TRBV7-2 and J usage is TRBJ2-5, with a weak D call TRBD2 (5 bases). The ends were cut back, 5 bases at V and 5 bases at J, with 9 bases in the middle. There are 12 residues in the CDR3. The germline V gene has CDR1 SGHTA and CDR2 FQGNSA. The CDR3 spells CASSPWRETQYF. Here the CDR3 DNA reads TGTGCCAGCAGCCCGTGGAGGGAGACCCAGTACTTC.

A note on this clonotype: A read error may be the cause here, since a much bigger clone is one base away. The CDR3 nucleotides are TGTGCCAGCAGCTTACAGGGTGCCGCTTCCAATGAGCAGTTCTTC. This translates into CASSLQGAASNEQFF. The V and J genes are TRBV5-4 and TRBJ2-1, with D tentatively TRBD1 (6 bases). Deletions cut 2 bases from V and 6 bases from J, with 15 bases between. Germline CDR1 is SGHNT and CDR2 is YYREEE (reference sequence). The CDR3 runs 15 residues.

This clonotype came up many times. The chain recombines TRBV7-8 with TRBJ1-1; the D gene is possibly TRBD1 (6 bases). Germline assignment: CDR1 SGHVS and CDR2 FQNEAQ. The ends were cut back, 5 bases at V and 0 bases at J, with 13 bases in the middle. The CDR3 contains 15 residues. DNA for the CDR3: TGTGCCAGCAGCCCCTCGGAGGGGGTGAACACTGAAGCTTTCTTT. Its translation: CASSPSEGVNTEAFF.

This clonotype has ten or more counts. The DNA for the CDR3 is TGCGCCAGCAGCTACCTCCCAAGGGCAAAGCTATATTTT. Translated, it gives CASSYLPRAKLYF. The chain uses TRBV5-1 and TRBJ1-3; D is ambiguous. There are 13 residues in the CDR3. V lost 3 bases and J lost 14, with 18 bases in between. Germline V gene sequence: CDR1 SGHRS, CDR2 YFSETQ. Complete variable domain (other parts from reference TRBV5-1 and TRBJ1-3): KAGVTQTPRYLIKTRGQQVTLSCSPISGHRSVSWYQQTPGQGLQFLFEYFSETQRNKGNFPGRFSGRQFSNSRSEMNVSTLELGDSALYLCASSYLPRAKLYFGEGSWLTVV.

This clonotype appeared many times. This chain joins TRBV5-1 and TRBJ2-7, with 10 bases that match TRBD2. The CDR3 extends over 15 amino acids. Trimming took 1 base from V and 7 from J; bases not matched to a gene: 8. From germline, CDR1 is SGHRS and CDR2 YFSETQ. The CDR3 bases are TGCGCCAGCAGCTTGAAACTAGCGGGGAGTTCTGAGCAGTACTTC. As protein: CASSLKLAGSSEQYF.

This clonotype has at least ten counts. J is TRBJ1-6 and V is TRBV28; possibly TRBD1 for D (6 bases). CDR3 length equals 14 residues. The ends were cut back, 4 bases at V and 10 bases at J, with 14 bases in the middle. The V gene's germline CDR1 is MDHEN and CDR2 SYDVKM. CDR3 protein: CASSSLTGRSPLHF. CDR3 in DNA: TGTGCCAGCAGTTCTCTTACAGGGAGGTCACCCCTCCACTTT. Filled out from reference TRBV28 and TRBJ1-6, the complete variable domain reads DVKVTQSSRYLVKRTGEKVFLECVQDMDHENMFWYRQDPGLGLRLIYFSYDVKMKEKGDIPEGYSVSREKKERFSLILESASTNQTSMYLCASSSLTGRSPLHFGNGTRLTVT.

This clonotype was counted at least ten times. This chain joins TRBV28 and TRBJ2-3; 12 bases fit TRBD2. Germline trimming cut 5 bases from V and 5 bases from J; bases unmatched to any gene: 8. The CDR3 runs to 16 residues. Germline assignment: CDR1 MDHEN and CDR2 SYDVKM. The CDR3 bases are TGTGCCAGCAGTCCTACTAGCGGGGGGCTTGGAGATACGCAGTATTTT. Residues: CASSPTSGGLGDTQYF.

This clonotype was seen ten or more times. This sequence joins TRBV5-1 and TRBJ1-5, with D perhaps matching TRBD1 (6 bases). V lost 1 base, J lost 3 bases, and 17 bases lay in between. Germline CDR1 reads SGHRS; CDR2 reads YFSETQ. This CDR3 has 17 amino acids. The CDR3 bases are TGCGCCAGCAGCTTGACGCAAAGGACAGTTCTCAATCAGCCCCAGCATTTT. Its protein product is CASSLTQRTVLNQPQHF.

This clonotype was picked up many times. The J gene is TRBJ2-3, the V gene TRBV7-2; 13 nucleotides match TRBD2. Per the germline V gene, CDR1 is SGHTA and CDR2 is FQGNSA. V lost 0 bases, J lost 5 bases, and 2 bases stayed unmatched. The CDR3 length is 16 residues. The CDR3 sequence is CASSLAGTSGIDTQYF. CDR3 coding DNA: TGTGCCAGCAGCTTAGCCGGGACTAGCGGGATAGATACGCAGTATTTT.

V gene TRBV12-3 or TRBV12-4 combines with J gene TRBJ2-7, with 11 bases identical to TRBD2. CDR3 size: 14 residues. V lost 6 bases and J lost 2; bases outside the gene matches: 3. The CDR3 coding sequence is TGTGCCAGCAGGGTAGCGGGGGGGGCCTACGAGCAGTACTTC. This codes for CASRVAGGAYEQYF.

This clonotype was picked up many times. The V and J genes are TRBV5-1 and TRBJ1-2, with 7 bases identical to TRBD1. Germline assignment: CDR1 SGHRS and CDR2 YFSETQ. The CDR3 runs to 15 residues. V lost 4 bases to trimming and J lost 7 bases; unmatched junction nucleotides: 13. The CDR3 DNA follows: TGCGCCAGCAGCACAAGTCTCGGGACAGCTCCTGGCTACACCTTC. This gives the protein CASSTSLGTAPGYTF.

This clonotype occurred many times. This rearrangement joins TRBV7-2 to TRBJ2-5; 9 bases align to TRBD1. The CDR3 totals 14 residues. V shed 5 bases, J shed 1 base, and the junction held 2 bases outside the gene matches. CDR1 and CDR2 (germline): SGHTA, FQGNSA. CDR3 loop: CASSQDRGQETQYF. The CDR3 bases are TGTGCCAGCAGCCAGGACAGGGGCCAAGAGACCCAGTACTTC.

This clonotype is medium-sized (0.01 to 0.1%) within its sample. The chain combines TRBV5-1 with TRBJ2-5; D possibly matches TRBD1 or TRBD2 (5 bases each). The V and J ends lost 4 bases and 1 base respectively, with 8 bases between them. CDR3 length: 13 amino acids. CDR1 is SGHRS, CDR2 YFSETQ, per germline. This CDR3 reads CASSTGAQETQYF. The CDR3 DNA follows: TGCGCCAGCAGCACCGGGGCCCAAGAGACCCAGTACTTC.

In its sample, this clonotype was seen many times. The V and J genes are TRBV20-1 and TRBJ2-3; 8 nucleotides agree with TRBD2. The V gene's germline CDR1 is DFQATT and CDR2 SNEGSKA (reference sequence). The J segment lost 2 bases and the V segment lost 2 bases, leaving 3 bases of the junction unmatched. This CDR3 spans 14 amino acids. CDR3 sequence: CSARPGGYTDTQYF. In DNA, the CDR3 is TGCAGTGCTAGACCGGGGGGGTACACAGATACGCAGTATTTT.

The rearrangement joins TRBV14 to TRBJ2-7; D not resolved. Germline V gene lookup returns CDR1 SGHDN and CDR2 FVKESK. The CDR3 has 14 amino acids. Trimming removed 1 base from V and 4 bases from J, with 11 bases in between. The CDR3 region is CASSQGVPYYEQYF. The CDR3 DNA is TGTGCCAGCAGCCAAGGGGTGCCCTATTACGAGCAGTACTTC.

Many counts were recorded for this clonotype. V usage is TRBV7-8 and J usage is TRBJ2-2, with D unclear. V was shortened by 5 bases and J by 8 bases, with 9 bases between the two germline ends. The CDR3 consists of 12 residues. CDR1 is SGHVS and CDR2 is FQNEAQ in the germline V gene. CDR3 bases: TGTGCCAGCAGCATCCGATATGGGGAGCTGTTTTTT. It is translated as CASSIRYGELFF.

This clonotype appeared many times. This sequence joins TRBV5-1 and TRBJ2-5, with 13 bases that match TRBD2. This CDR3 has 17 residues. The V and J ends lost 0 bases and 1 base, in that order; junction bases with no gene match: 3. Germline CDR1 and CDR2: SGHRS and YFSETQ. CDR3 nucleotides: TGCGCCAGCAGCTTGGGTACTAGCGGGGGGGTCCAAGAGACCCAGTACTTC. Translation: CASSLGTSGGVQETQYF. Full variable domain (missing parts from reference TRBV5-1 and TRBJ2-5): KAGVTQTPRYLIKTRGQQVTLSCSPISGHRSVSWYQQTPGQGLQFLFEYFSETQRNKGNFPGRFSGRQFSNSRSEMNVSTLELGDSALYLCASSLGTSGGVQETQYFGPGTRLLVL.

This clonotype showed up many times. The J gene is TRBJ1-1, the V gene TRBV9, with D unresolved. With 4 bases removed from V and 2 bases from J, the gap between germline ends came to 9 bases. The CDR3 loop spans 13 amino acids. The germline V gene has CDR1 SGDLS and CDR2 YYNGEE. The CDR3 loop is CASSTSVNTEAFF. Here the CDR3 DNA reads TGTGCCAGCAGCACCTCCGTCAACACTGAAGCTTTCTTT.

Ten or more counts support this clonotype. The chain employs TRBV7-8 and TRBJ2-5; 7 bases map to TRBD1. Germline loops: CDR1 SGHVS, CDR2 FQNEAQ. The ends lost 1 base at V and 1 base at J; junction bases unmatched: 3. The CDR3 is made up of 15 amino acids. CDR3 nucleotides: TGTGCCAGCAGCTTAGTCACAGGGGCCCAAGAGACCCAGTACTTC. Residues: CASSLVTGAQETQYF.

This clonotype was detected many times. The genes are TRBV20-1 and TRBJ2-5; 10 bases match TRBD2. CDR1 DFQATT and CDR2 SNEGSKA come from the germline V gene (reference sequence). This CDR3 has 14 amino acids. Losses at the gene ends were 6 bases for V and 4 bases for J; bases not matched to a gene: 8. The CDR3 DNA follows: TGCAGTGCGACCAGCGGGGGGGCTGGAGAGACCCAGTACTTC. It yields the protein CSATSGGAGETQYF.

This clonotype was observed many times. The genes are TRBV4-3 and TRBJ1-4, with D possibly matching TRBD1 (5 bases). This CDR3 is built from 17 residues. Germline CDR1 LGHNA, CDR2 YSLEER. The ends were cut back, 0 bases at V and 3 bases at J, with 14 bases in the middle. The CDR3: CASSQDERGRANEKLFF. Written as DNA, the CDR3 is TGCGCCAGCAGCCAAGATGAAAGGGGTAGAGCTAATGAAAAACTGTTTTTT.

Regarding this clonotype: Just one base apart from a much larger clone, this may be a read error. The chain links TRBV5-1 to TRBJ1-1; D remains unclear. V was pared by 4 bases and J by 0 bases, with 10 bases between. CDR3 length equals 14 residues. Germline CDR1 and CDR2: SGHRS and YFSETQ. The CDR3 reads CASSNQVLNTEAFF. For the CDR3, the DNA is TGCGCCAGCAGCAATCAGGTGTTGAACACTGAAGCTTTCTTT.